The 24 T cell receptor beta chains reported below all come from one sample, sequenced in a study of cytomegalovirus exposure and HLA in healthy donors (dated by TCRdb to about 2017). Library construction relied on the immunoSEQ multiplex PCR assay. For the multiplex PCR, a mixture combining 60 forward primers for TCR Vbeta segments and 13 reverse primers for TCR Jbeta segments was used. The table was pulled from immuneACCESS by TCRdb, which kept in-frame rearrangements only. Such tables lose some clones; where checked, under half of the loss comes from unresolved V genes, and the rest has no known cause. The sample has roughly 120,000 clones on record, 75% to 90% of them singletons. Of the sample, around 1.9% falls within the top ten clones. Source material: PBMCs. The receptors stem from a man aged 35 to 55 in good health and CMV-seronegative.

The rearrangement joins TRBV28 to TRBJ2-1; 11 positions match TRBD2. V lost 1 base to trimming and J lost 0 bases; unmatched junction nucleotides: 5. CDR1 and CDR2 (germline): MDHEN, SYDVKM. This CDR3 region has 18 residues. DNA for the CDR3: TGTGCCAGCAGTTTATCTCTAGCGGGGGGTAGCTCCTACAATGAGCAGTTCTTC. Its protein is CASSLSLAGGSSYNEQFF.

This clone is a singleton in its sample. The V call is TRBV2, the J call TRBJ1-1; possible D gene TRBD1, 6 bases. V was cut by 4 bases and J by 1 base, with 10 bases left in between. Germline V gives CDR1 SNHLY, CDR2 FYNNEI. The CDR3 covers 14 residues. CDR3 sequence (DNA): TGTGCCAGCAGTGGACAGGTACGGAACACTGAAGCTTTCTTT. This gives the protein CASSGQVRNTEAFF.

The V gene is TRBV7-2, the J gene TRBJ1-2, with TRBD1 identical over 9 bases. The germline V gene has CDR1 SGHTA and CDR2 FQGNSA. With V trimmed by 6 bases and J by 9 bases, 11 bases remained unmatched. The CDR3 totals 14 residues. Here the CDR3 reads CASRGTGGPLSYTF. The CDR3 bases are TGTGCCAGCAGGGGAACAGGGGGCCCTCTGAGCTACACCTTC.

The V and J genes are TRBV30 and TRBJ1-1; D possibly corresponds to TRBD1 (5 bases). Trimming left V 4 bases short and J 0 bases short, with 9 bases between. The CDR3 spans 13 residues. Germline lookup yields CDR1 GTSNPN and CDR2 SVGIG (reference sequence). CDR3 sequence (DNA): TGTGCCTGGACCACGGACATGAACACTGAAGCTTTCTTT. This translates into CAWTTDMNTEAFF.

The chain joins TRBV2 to TRBJ2-1, with 11 bases fitting TRBD2. V was clipped by 5 bases and J by 7 bases; unmatched bases: 4. The CDR3 consists of 14 residues. The germline gives CDR1 SNHLY, CDR2 FYNNEI. This CDR3 reads CASSLLAGGNEQFF. CDR3 DNA: TGTGCCAGCAGTCTCCTAGCGGGGGGTAATGAGCAGTTCTTC.

In its sample, this clone was seen once. J is TRBJ1-1 and V is TRBV25-1, with no clear D. V lost 2 bases, J lost 4 bases, and 8 bases lay in between. The CDR3 extends over 13 amino acids. The germline gives CDR1 MGHDK, CDR2 SYGVNS. The CDR3 DNA is TGTGCCAGCAGTGAAGGGGAGGTCACTGAAGCTTTCTTT. The encoded protein is CASSEGEVTEAFF.

The genes are TRBV2 and TRBJ2-3; perhaps TRBD2 as D (5 bases). Germline CDR1 SNHLY, CDR2 FYNNEI. V lost 3 bases and J 0 bases, leaving 13 bases between the germline ends. This CDR3 has 16 residues. The CDR3, as DNA: TGTGCCAGCAGTGAGGCAGAGGGATCTAGCACAGATACGCAGTATTTT. It is translated as CASSEAEGSSTDTQYF.

The J gene is TRBJ2-1, the V gene TRBV30; 7 bases fit TRBD2. Germline trimming cut 8 bases from V and 2 bases from J; bases unmatched to any gene: 6. CDR1 and CDR2 from the germline V gene are GTSNPN and SVGIG (reference sequence). The CDR3 is 13 amino acids. As DNA, the CDR3 is TGTGCCGGTAGCGGGCGGGCCTACAATGAGCAGTTCTTC. Translated: CAGSGRAYNEQFF. The variable domain in full, completed from reference TRBV30 and TRBJ2-1, reads SQTIHQWPATLVQPVGSPLSLECTVEGTSNPNLYWYRQAAGRGLQLLFYSVGIGQISSEVPQNLSASRPQDRQFILSSKKLLLSDSGFYLCAGSGRAYNEQFFGPGTRLTVL.

CDR3 in amino acids: CAWNRDLYNEQFF. In DNA form, the CDR3 reads TGTGCCTGGAACAGGGATTTGTACAATGAGCAGTTCTTC. The chain couples TRBV30 to TRBJ2-1, with a tentative D call TRBD1 (6 bases). Per germline, CDR1 GTSNPN and CDR2 SVGIG (reference sequence). Deletions cut 4 bases from V and 4 bases from J, with 11 bases between. The CDR3 runs to 13 residues.

The chain links TRBV2 to TRBJ2-7; D is perhaps TRBD1 (5 bases). CDR3 length: 14 residues. Germline assignment: CDR1 SNHLY and CDR2 FYNNEI. The V and J ends lost 3 bases and 1 base respectively, with 10 bases between them. In DNA, the CDR3 is TGTGCCAGCAGTGAGCAGGGCAGATCCTACGAGCAGTACTTC. Translation gives CASSEQGRSYEQYF.

The chain uses TRBV28 and TRBJ1-6; 9 positions match TRBD1. The CDR3 loop spans 15 amino acids. V lost 7 bases to trimming and J lost 9 bases; unmatched junction nucleotides: 10. From germline, CDR1 is MDHEN and CDR2 SYDVKM. CDR3 residues: CASTFGDRASSPLHF. The CDR3 nucleotides are TGTGCCAGCACCTTCGGGGACAGGGCTAGTTCACCCCTCCACTTT.

Only one count was recorded for this clone. The V and J genes are TRBV5-4 and TRBJ2-7, with a weak D call TRBD1 (6 bases). CDR1 and CDR2 (germline): SGHNT, YYREEE (reference sequence). CDR3 length equals 12 residues. Trimming removed 3 bases from V and 6 bases from J, with 10 bases in between. The CDR3 region has the DNA TGTGCCAGCAGCTCAGGGGTACGCGAGCAGTACTTC. Amino acid sequence: CASSSGVREQYF.

CDR3 sequence reads: CASSIVQATGELFF. In DNA, the CDR3 is TGTGCCAGTAGTATCGTACAGGCGACCGGGGAGCTGTTTTTT. The V and J genes are TRBV19 and TRBJ2-2; tentative D call: TRBD1 (5 bases). Per germline, CDR1 LNHDA and CDR2 SQIVND (reference sequence). CDR3 length: 14 residues. V was pared by 3 bases and J by 5 bases, with 10 bases between.

The J gene is TRBJ2-7, the V gene TRBV5-1; maybe TRBD1 (6 bases). V lost 3 bases to trimming and J lost 0 bases, with 10 bases between them. The CDR3 spans 14 residues. CDR1 SGHRS and CDR2 YFSETQ come from the germline V gene. The CDR3, as DNA: TGCGCCAGCAGCTCCGGACAGCCCTCCTACGAGCAGTACTTC. This encodes CASSSGQPSYEQYF.

The chain combines TRBV5-1 with TRBJ1-2, with D perhaps matching TRBD1 (5 bases). The V gene's germline CDR1 is SGHRS and CDR2 YFSETQ. Trimming took 4 bases from V and 3 from J, leaving 10 bases between them. This CDR3 region has 13 residues. The CDR3 DNA reads TGCGCCAGCAGCCCCGACAGCTACTATGGCTACACCTTC. Amino acids: CASSPDSYYGYTF.

The chain is built from TRBV11-3 and TRBJ2-3; TRBD2 is a possible D gene (6 bases). Per germline, CDR1 SGHNT and CDR2 YENEEA. Trimming cost V 5 bases and J 4 bases, with 13 bases left between them. The length of the CDR3 is 14 residues. In nucleotides, the CDR3 is TGTGCCAGCAGCCCCCCGGGAGTGTCAGATACGCAGTATTTT. As protein: CASSPPGVSDTQYF.

V and J are TRBV5-8 and TRBJ1-4, with D possibly being TRBD1 (6 bases). CDR1 is SGHTS, CDR2 YDEGEE, per germline. The length of the CDR3 is 15 residues. Between the trimmed V and J ends, which lost 0 bases and 8 bases, there was a span of 14 bases. CDR3 nucleotide sequence: TGTGCCAGCAGCTTGGAGGCAGGGGCCAGAGAAAAACTGTTTTTT. The encoded protein is CASSLEAGAREKLFF.

The genes are TRBV4-3 and TRBJ2-1; 8 bases agree with TRBD1. The V and J ends lost 3 bases and 10 bases, in that order; junction bases with no gene match: 5. This CDR3 has 13 amino acids. The V gene's germline CDR1 is LGHNA and CDR2 YSLEER. In DNA form, the CDR3 reads TGCGCCAGCAGCCAGGGTGACAGGGGAGAGCAGTTCTTC. Protein product: CASSQGDRGEQFF.

The chain is built from TRBV5-6 and TRBJ2-7, with D possibly matching TRBD2 (7 bases). From germline, CDR1 is SGHDT and CDR2 YYEEEE. The V and J ends lost 3 bases and 5 bases respectively, with 15 bases between them. The CDR3 extends over 14 amino acids. In DNA form, the CDR3 reads TGTGCCAGCAGCTGGCGGGGGCCCGCCCACGAGCAGTACTTC. It specifies CASSWRGPAHEQYF. The full variable domain, with the rest looked up from reference TRBV5-6 and TRBJ2-7, is DAGVTQSPTHLIKTRGQQVTLRCSPKSGHDTVSWYQQALGQGPQFIFQYYEEEERQRGNFPDRFSGHQFPNYSSELNVNALLLGDSALYLCASSWRGPAHEQYFGPGTRLTVT.

This chain connects TRBV29-1 to TRBJ2-1, with D unclear. The CDR3 length is 11 residues. The germline CDR1 and CDR2 sequences are SQVTM and ANQGSEA. V lost 4 bases and J lost 10, with 11 bases in between. Here the CDR3 DNA reads TGCAGCGTTGTGGTCGTCAGAGAGCAGTTCTTC. Protein: CSVVVVREQFF.

The rearrangement joins TRBV6-5 to TRBJ2-3; the D gene is possibly TRBD1 (5 bases). Per the germline V gene, CDR1 is MNHEY and CDR2 is SVGAGI. V lost 1 base, J lost 6 bases, and 11 bases lay in between. The CDR3 sequence is 14 residues long. The DNA for the CDR3 is TGTGCCAGCAGTTACTGGCAGGGAACCGATACGCAGTATTTT. It specifies CASSYWQGTDTQYF.

This chain links TRBV5-4 with TRBJ1-3, with 8 positions matching TRBD1. Looked up from germline, CDR1 is SGHNT and CDR2 is YYREEE (reference sequence). This CDR3 region has 15 residues. The V segment lost 2 bases and the J segment 4 bases; nucleotides outside the gene matches: 5. The CDR3, as DNA: TGTGCCAGCAGCTTAGACAGGGGTGTCGGAAACACCATATATTTT. It translates to CASSLDRGVGNTIYF.

This sequence joins TRBV6-4 and TRBJ1-1; no clear D. Trimming took off 0 bases at V and 11 bases at J, with 13 bases between the two ends. The V gene's germline CDR1 is MRHNA and CDR2 SNTAGT. The CDR3 contains 13 residues. The CDR3 sequence: CASSDSTAAWAFF. The CDR3 coding sequence is TGTGCCAGCAGTGACTCGACCGCGGCCTGGGCTTTCTTT.

J is TRBJ2-1 and V is TRBV9, with D perhaps matching TRBD2 (5 bases). There are 15 residues in the CDR3. V was cut by 4 bases and J by 2 bases, with 13 bases left in between. CDR1 SGDLS and CDR2 YYNGEE come from the germline V gene. The CDR3 coding sequence is TGTGCCAGCAGCCCAACACGGGGAACCTACAATGAGCAGTTCTTC. This gives the protein CASSPTRGTYNEQFF.